A selection of T cell receptor beta chains follows, all from one sample in a study of Ad26.COV2.S vaccination and SARS-CoV-2 variants. The repertoire was sequenced with immunoSEQ multiplex PCR; TCRdb's copy has only in-frame clones and lacks some. The sample contains some 350,000 clones, 92% of which appear only once. The sample was peripheral blood, taken after recovery from COVID-19. All receptors come from a human donor who had recovered from COVID-19. Each CDR3 is given with its conserved first and last residue. A D gene is named only where the DNA matches it firmly. Not all rows give a size; the values are once, few, many and, for expanded clones, a class.

D gene | J gene | clone size | V gene | CDR3 protein | CDR3 DNA
TRBD2 | TRBJ2-7 | - | TRBV7-2 | CASSLGLAGYEQYF | TGTGCCAGCAGCTTGGGACTAGCGGGGTACGAGCAGTACTTC
- | TRBJ1-4 | - | TRBV15 | CATSRVITGPVGEKLFF | TGTGCCACCAGCAGAGTGATAACGGGCCCCGTGGGTGAAAAACTGTTTTTT
- | TRBJ2-3 | - | TRBV24-1 | CATSDPGTQGFDTQYF | TGTGCCACCAGTGACCCCGGGACCCAGGGGTTCGATACGCAGTATTTT
TRBD1 | TRBJ2-1 | - | TRBV5-4 | CASSPGGTGKNEQFF | TGTGCCAGCAGCCCCGGGGGGACAGGGAAGAATGAGCAGTTCTTC
- | TRBJ2-7 | - | TRBV5-6 | CASSLQGEQYF | TGTGCCAGCAGCTTACAGGGCGAGCAGTACTTC
- | TRBJ1-2 | - | TRBV25-1 | CASSESIGPIYGYTF | TGTGCCAGCAGTGAATCAATCGGGCCGATCTATGGCTACACCTTC
- | TRBJ1-1 | - | TRBV5-5 | CASSLAWPTNTEAFF | TGTGCCAGCAGCTTGGCCTGGCCAACGAACACTGAAGCTTTCTTT
- | TRBJ2-1 | - | TRBV5-4 | CASTFGSYNEQFF | TGTGCCAGCACCTTTGGCTCCTACAATGAGCAGTTCTTC
- | TRBJ1-1 | - | TRBV27 | CASSLSPISPEAFF | TGTGCCAGCAGTTTAAGCCCCATCTCACCTGAAGCTTTCTTT
TRBD1 | TRBJ1-5 | - | TRBV7-2 | CASSLVTGENQPQHF | TGTGCCAGCAGCTTAGTGACAGGGGAAAATCAGCCCCAGCATTTT
TRBD1 | TRBJ2-7 | - | TRBV5-6 | CASSLGIGGYYEQYF | TGTGCCAGCAGCTTGGGTATAGGGGGCTACTACGAGCAGTACTTC
TRBD1 | TRBJ2-5 | once | TRBV6-5 | CASRGSGGRETQYF | TGTGCCAGCAGGGGATCAGGGGGTAGGGAGACCCAGTACTTC
- | TRBJ2-1 | - | TRBV29-1 | CSVGGYTEQFF | TGCAGCGTTGGAGGCTATACAGAGCAGTTCTTC
TRBD1 | TRBJ2-1 | once | TRBV7-2 | CASSPTGQKDNEQFF | TGTGCCAGCAGCCCCACGGGACAGAAGGACAATGAGCAGTTCTTC
- | TRBJ2-5 | - | TRBV27 | CASSFSRQGTQYF | TGTGCCAGCAGTTTCTCCCGGCAAGGAACCCAGTACTTC
TRBD2 | TRBJ2-5 | - | TRBV10-1 | CASSPGTRGEETQYF | TGCGCCAGCAGCCCCGGAACCCGGGGGGAAGAGACCCAGTACTTC
TRBD1 | TRBJ1-1 | - | TRBV5-1 | CASSWATGDTEAFF | TGCGCCAGCAGCTGGGCTACAGGGGACACTGAAGCTTTCTTT
- | TRBJ1-1 | - | TRBV2 | CATWGGTEAFF | TGTGCCACATGGGGGGGTACTGAAGCTTTCTTT
TRBD1 | TRBJ2-1 | - | TRBV27 | CASSRDRGEQFF | TGTGCCAGCAGCCGGGACAGGGGTGAGCAGTTCTTC
TRBD2 | TRBJ2-3 | - | TRBV6-4 | CASSVRRGGPDTQYF | TGTGCCAGCAGTGTTCGTCGGGGGGGCCCAGATACGCAGTATTTT
- | TRBJ2-7 | - | TRBV6-2/TRBV6-3 | CASSYSRRGYSYEQYF | TGTGCCAGCAGTTACTCGAGGCGGGGCTATTCCTACGAGCAGTACTTC
- | TRBJ2-7 | - | TRBV5-4 | CASSFLDGGTYEQYF | TGTGCCAGCAGCTTCCTGGACGGAGGTACCTACGAGCAGTACTTC
TRBD2 | TRBJ2-7 | - | TRBV3-1/TRBV3-2 | CASSQGLAGDYEQYF | TGTGCCAGCAGCCAAGGACTAGCGGGGGACTACGAGCAGTACTTC
- | TRBJ2-7 | - | TRBV3-1/TRBV3-2 | CASSQGGLLGIGGEQYF | TGTGCCAGCAGCCAAGGGGGCTTGTTGGGGATCGGAGGCGAGCAGTACTTC
- | TRBJ1-3 | once | TRBV6-1 | CASSEAGVSGNTIYF | TGTGCCAGCAGTGAAGCCGGGGTCTCTGGAAACACCATATATTTT
- | TRBJ1-1 | - | TRBV6-5 | CASSYPGTREAFF | TGTGCCAGCAGTTACCCGGGAACCAGAGAAGCTTTCTTT
TRBD2 | TRBJ2-5 | - | TRBV19 | CASSVTSGAQETQYF | TGTGCCAGTAGTGTAACTAGCGGGGCCCAAGAGACCCAGTACTTC
TRBD1 | TRBJ1-6 | - | TRBV5-5 | CASSSGTADNSPLHF | TGTGCCAGCAGTTCAGGGACAGCTGATAATTCACCCCTCCACTTT
- | TRBJ1-1 | - | TRBV10-1 | CASSVVGGRVGTEAFF | TGCGCCAGCAGTGTAGTAGGAGGAAGGGTGGGGACTGAAGCTTTCTTT
- | TRBJ2-6 | - | TRBV13 | CASSLGRASGANVLTF | TGTGCCAGCAGCTTAGGCCGGGCTTCAGGGGCCAACGTCCTGACTTTC
- | TRBJ2-1 | - | TRBV6-5 | CASSYLPNNEQFF | TGTGCCAGCAGTTACTTGCCTAACAATGAGCAGTTCTTC
- | TRBJ2-7 | - | TRBV9 | CASSPSGTDYYEQYF | TGTGCCAGCAGCCCGAGCGGTACAGACTACTACGAGCAGTACTTC
- | TRBJ1-4 | - | TRBV19 | CASSLWKDEKLFF | TGTGCCAGTAGTCTCTGGAAGGATGAAAAACTGTTTTTT
TRBD1 | TRBJ1-1 | - | TRBV27 | CASSLETGGGTEAFF | TGTGCCAGCAGTTTAGAGACAGGGGGAGGGACTGAAGCTTTCTTT
- | TRBJ1-1 | - | TRBV19 | CASSVGPNTEAFF | TGTGCCAGTAGTGTAGGGCCGAACACTGAAGCTTTCTTT
- | TRBJ2-2 | - | TRBV2 | CASSDIINTGELFF | TGTGCCAGCAGTGACATAATTAACACCGGGGAGCTGTTTTTT
- | TRBJ1-4 | - | TRBV4-1 | CASSQDWAGVGEREKLFF | TGCGCCAGCAGCCAAGATTGGGCAGGGGTGGGGGAAAGGGAAAAACTGTTTTTT
- | TRBJ1-2 | few | TRBV6-4 | CASSDELNGYTF | TGTGCCAGCAGTGACGAACTAAATGGCTACACCTTC
- | TRBJ2-5 | once | TRBV6-5 | CASSYVGLQETQYF | TGTGCCAGCAGTTACGTGGGTCTCCAAGAGACCCAGTACTTC
TRBD1 | TRBJ1-2 | - | TRBV6-1 | CASSEGVLGTGGYTF | TGTGCCAGCAGTGAAGGTGTTCTGGGGACAGGGGGCTACACCTTC
TRBD1 | TRBJ1-1 | - | TRBV28 | CASSPPGGTEAFF | TGTGCCAGCAGTCCACCAGGGGGCACTGAAGCTTTCTTT
- | TRBJ2-1 | once | TRBV10-3 | CAISDVRRLGNEQFF | TGTGCCATCAGTGACGTCAGGAGGTTAGGCAATGAGCAGTTCTTC
- | TRBJ1-1 | - | TRBV10-1 | CASSESAAGPGGAFF | TGCGCCAGCAGTGAGTCAGCCGCTGGCCCAGGAGGAGCTTTCTTT
- | TRBJ1-1 | - | TRBV5-1 | CASSLEGGGLTEAFF | TGCGCCAGCAGCTTGGAAGGGGGAGGGCTCACTGAAGCTTTCTTT
- | TRBJ2-3 | - | TRBV20-1 | CSADTQYF | TGCAGTGCCGATACGCAGTATTTT
- | TRBJ1-4 | - | TRBV28 | CASSLSPTNEKLFF | TGTGCCAGCAGTTTATCTCCAACTAATGAAAAACTGTTTTTT
- | TRBJ2-2 | - | TRBV6-5 | CASSYGTVTNTGELFF | TGTGCCAGCAGTTACGGTACAGTGACGAACACCGGGGAGCTGTTTTTT
- | TRBJ1-5 | - | TRBV12-5 | CASGLSNQPQHF | TGTGCTAGTGGTTTGTCAAATCAGCCCCAGCATTTT
- | TRBJ2-7 | - | TRBV6-6 | CASTTTAQGASYEQYF | TGTGCCAGCACCACCACGGCACAGGGAGCCTCCTACGAGCAGTACTTC
- | TRBJ2-7 | - | TRBV11-2 | CASSLVVQGGTYEQYF | TGTGCCAGCAGCTTAGTAGTACAGGGAGGGACCTACGAGCAGTACTTC
- | TRBJ1-1 | - | TRBV4-3 | CASSQDPTGTEAFF | TGCGCCAGCAGCCAAGATCCAACAGGGACTGAAGCTTTCTTT
- | TRBJ1-3 | - | TRBV7-2 | CASSLGAGAPGNTIYF | TGTGCCAGCAGCTTAGGGGCGGGGGCTCCTGGAAACACCATATATTTT
- | TRBJ2-5 | - | TRBV5-1 | CASSLARGPAQETQYF | TGCGCCAGCAGCTTGGCCCGTGGGCCAGCCCAAGAGACCCAGTACTTC